The clone carrying this T cell receptor (beta chain) was counted many times. Its target is not known. This entry belongs to a study of lung T cells in sarcoidosis with Löfgren's syndrome. Study context: CD4+ T cells build up in sarcoidosis bronchoalveolar lavage fluid. Löfgren's syndrome patients were the main repertoire analysis focus.

General study points: Shared TRAV12-1 and TRBV2 CDR3 motifs were reported across several patients. Sarcoidosis antigen recognition was only suggested, antigen unidentified.

The CDR3 runs to 16 residues. Germline V CDR1 and CDR2: LGHNA, YNFKEQ. The V gene lost 0 bases and the J gene lost 3 bases, with 14 bases spanning the gap. Each CDR3 protein is one row after TCRdb ran MiXCR on the reads. The sample has about 19,000 distinct CDR3 sequences, approximately 21% seen once; the top ten hold less than 5%. The source material was CD4+ T cells from PBMCs. This receptor was identified in a human donor with sarcoidosis (Löfgren's syndrome or another form), or a control subject (not recorded which). The chain is built from TRBV4-2 and TRBJ1-2; D uncertain. In DNA form, the CDR3 reads TGTGCCAGCAGCCAAGATCCGTGGAGGGCGGACTATGGCTACACCTTC. Translation gives CASSQDPWRADYGYTF.